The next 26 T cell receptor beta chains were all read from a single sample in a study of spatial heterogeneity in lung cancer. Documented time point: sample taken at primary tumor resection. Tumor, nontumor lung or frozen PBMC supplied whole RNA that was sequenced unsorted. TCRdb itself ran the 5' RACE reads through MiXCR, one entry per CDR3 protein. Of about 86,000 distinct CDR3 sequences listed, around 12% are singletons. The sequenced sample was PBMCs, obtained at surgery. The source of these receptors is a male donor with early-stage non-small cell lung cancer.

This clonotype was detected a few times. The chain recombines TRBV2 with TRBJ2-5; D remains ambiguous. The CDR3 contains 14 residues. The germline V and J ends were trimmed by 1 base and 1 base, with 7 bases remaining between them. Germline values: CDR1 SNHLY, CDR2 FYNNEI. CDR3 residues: CASSEGWAQETQYF. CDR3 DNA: TGTGCCAGCAGTGAAGGTTGGGCCCAAGAGACCCAGTACTTC.

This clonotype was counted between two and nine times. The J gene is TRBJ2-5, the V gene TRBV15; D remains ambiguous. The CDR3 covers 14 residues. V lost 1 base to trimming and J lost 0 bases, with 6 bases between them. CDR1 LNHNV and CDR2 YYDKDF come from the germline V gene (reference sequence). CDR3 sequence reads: CATSRGRYQETQYF. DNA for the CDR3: TGTGCCACCAGCAGAGGACGGTACCAAGAGACCCAGTACTTC.

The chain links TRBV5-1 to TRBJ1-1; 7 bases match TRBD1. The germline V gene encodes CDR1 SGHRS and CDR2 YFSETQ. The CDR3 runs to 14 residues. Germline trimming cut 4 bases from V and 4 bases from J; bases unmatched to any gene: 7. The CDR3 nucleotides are TGCGCCAGCAGCCTCGGACAGGACCGCACTGAAGCTTTCTTT. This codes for CASSLGQDRTEAFF.

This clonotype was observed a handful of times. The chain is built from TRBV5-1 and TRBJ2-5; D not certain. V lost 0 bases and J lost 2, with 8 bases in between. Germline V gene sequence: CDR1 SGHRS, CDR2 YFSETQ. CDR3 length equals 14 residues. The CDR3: CASSLVVQQETQYF. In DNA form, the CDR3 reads TGCGCCAGCAGCTTGGTGGTCCAACAAGAGACCCAGTACTTC.

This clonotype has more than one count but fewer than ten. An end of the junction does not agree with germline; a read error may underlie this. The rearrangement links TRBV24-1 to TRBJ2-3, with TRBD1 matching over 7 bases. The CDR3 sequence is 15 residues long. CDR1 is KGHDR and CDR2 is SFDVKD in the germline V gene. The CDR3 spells CATSDSQGGTDTQYF. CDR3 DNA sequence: TGTGCCACCAGTGATTCCCAAGGGGGCACGGATACGCAGTATTTT.

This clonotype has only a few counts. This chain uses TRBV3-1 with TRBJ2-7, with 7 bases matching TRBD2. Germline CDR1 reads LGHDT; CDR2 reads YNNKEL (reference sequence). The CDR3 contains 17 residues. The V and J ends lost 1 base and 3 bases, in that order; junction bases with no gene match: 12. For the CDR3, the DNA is TGTGCCAGCAGCCAAGCAATTCTAGCGGCTGAAAGCTACGAGCAGTACTTC. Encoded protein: CASSQAILAAESYEQYF.

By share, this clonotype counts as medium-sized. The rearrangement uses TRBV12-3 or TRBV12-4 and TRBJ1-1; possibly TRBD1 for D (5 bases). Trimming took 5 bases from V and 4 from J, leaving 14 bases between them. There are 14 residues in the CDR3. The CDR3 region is CASSTGTGGTEAFF. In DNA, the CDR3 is TGTGCCAGCAGTACCGGGACCGGGGGCACTGAAGCTTTCTTT.

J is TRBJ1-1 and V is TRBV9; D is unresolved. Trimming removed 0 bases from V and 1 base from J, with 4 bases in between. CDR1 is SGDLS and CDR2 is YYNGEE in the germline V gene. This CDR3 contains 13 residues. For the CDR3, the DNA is TGTGCCAGCAGCGTAGCAGCGAACACTGAAGCTTTCTTT. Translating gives CASSVAANTEAFF.

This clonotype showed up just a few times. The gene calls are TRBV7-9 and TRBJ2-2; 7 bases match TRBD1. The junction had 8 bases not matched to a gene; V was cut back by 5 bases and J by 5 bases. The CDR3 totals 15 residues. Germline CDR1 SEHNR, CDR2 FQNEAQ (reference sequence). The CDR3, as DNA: TGTGCCAGCAGCCAGGGACAGATCAAAACCGGGGAGCTGTTTTTT. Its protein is CASSQGQIKTGELFF.

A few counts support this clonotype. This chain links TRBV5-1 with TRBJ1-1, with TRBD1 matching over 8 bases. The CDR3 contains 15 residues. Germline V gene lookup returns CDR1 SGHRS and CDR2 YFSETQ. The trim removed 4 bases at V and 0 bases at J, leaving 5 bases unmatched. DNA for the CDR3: TGCGCCAGCAGCCCTCAGGGGGCAGTGAACACTGAAGCTTTCTTT. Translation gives CASSPQGAVNTEAFF.

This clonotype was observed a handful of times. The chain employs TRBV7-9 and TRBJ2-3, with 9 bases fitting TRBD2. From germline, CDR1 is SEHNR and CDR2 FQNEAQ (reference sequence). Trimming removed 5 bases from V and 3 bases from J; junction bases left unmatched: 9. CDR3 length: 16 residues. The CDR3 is CASSLGGGASTDTQYF. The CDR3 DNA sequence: TGTGCCAGCAGCCTTGGCGGGGGGGCATCGACAGATACGCAGTATTTT.

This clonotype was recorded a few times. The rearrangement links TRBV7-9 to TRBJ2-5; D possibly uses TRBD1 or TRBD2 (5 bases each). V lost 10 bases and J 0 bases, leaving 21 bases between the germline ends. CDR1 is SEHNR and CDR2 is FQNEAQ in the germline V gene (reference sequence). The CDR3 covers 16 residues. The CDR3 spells CAMPGTGPRYQETQYF. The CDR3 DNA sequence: TGTGCCATGCCAGGGACGGGCCCTCGGTACCAAGAGACCCAGTACTTC.

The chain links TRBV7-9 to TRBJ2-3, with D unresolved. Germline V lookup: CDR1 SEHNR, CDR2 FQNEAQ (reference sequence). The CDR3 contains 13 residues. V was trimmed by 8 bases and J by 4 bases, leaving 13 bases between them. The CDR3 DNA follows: TGTGCCAGCGTAGACGGAGTTTCAGATACGCAGTATTTT. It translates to CASVDGVSDTQYF.

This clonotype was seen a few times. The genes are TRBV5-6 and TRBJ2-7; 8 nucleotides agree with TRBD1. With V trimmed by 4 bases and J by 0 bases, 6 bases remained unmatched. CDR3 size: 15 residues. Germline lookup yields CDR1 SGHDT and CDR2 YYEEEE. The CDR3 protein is CASSLWDRPSYEQYF. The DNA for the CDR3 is TGTGCCAGCAGCCTGTGGGACAGGCCCTCCTACGAGCAGTACTTC.

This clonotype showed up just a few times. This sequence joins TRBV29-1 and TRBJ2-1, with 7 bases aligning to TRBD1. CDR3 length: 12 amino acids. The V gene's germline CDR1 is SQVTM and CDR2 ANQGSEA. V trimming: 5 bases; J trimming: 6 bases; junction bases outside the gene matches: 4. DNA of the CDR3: TGCAGCGTTCACAGGGGCGGCAATGAGCAGTTCTTC. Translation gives CSVHRGGNEQFF.

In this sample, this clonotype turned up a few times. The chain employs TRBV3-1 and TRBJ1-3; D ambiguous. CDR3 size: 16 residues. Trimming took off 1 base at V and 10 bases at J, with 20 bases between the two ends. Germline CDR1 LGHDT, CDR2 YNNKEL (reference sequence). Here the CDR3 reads CASSQARQLKRNTIYF. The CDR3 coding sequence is TGTGCCAGCAGCCAAGCTCGTCAGTTAAAACGGAATACCATATATTTT.

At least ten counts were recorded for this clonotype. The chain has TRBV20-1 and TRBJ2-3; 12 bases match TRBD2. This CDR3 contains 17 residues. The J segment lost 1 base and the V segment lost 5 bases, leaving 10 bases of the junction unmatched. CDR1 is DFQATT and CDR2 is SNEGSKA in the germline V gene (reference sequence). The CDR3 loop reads CSAATSGGARGTDTQYF. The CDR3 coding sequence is TGCAGTGCTGCGACTAGCGGGGGTGCCCGAGGCACAGATACGCAGTATTTT.

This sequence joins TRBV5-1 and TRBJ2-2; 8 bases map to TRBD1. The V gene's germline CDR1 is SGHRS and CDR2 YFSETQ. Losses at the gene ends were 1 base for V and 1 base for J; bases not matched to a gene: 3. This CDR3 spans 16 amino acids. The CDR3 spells CASSLPGTGNTGELFF. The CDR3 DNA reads TGCGCCAGCAGCTTGCCCGGGACAGGGAACACCGGGGAGCTGTTTTTT.

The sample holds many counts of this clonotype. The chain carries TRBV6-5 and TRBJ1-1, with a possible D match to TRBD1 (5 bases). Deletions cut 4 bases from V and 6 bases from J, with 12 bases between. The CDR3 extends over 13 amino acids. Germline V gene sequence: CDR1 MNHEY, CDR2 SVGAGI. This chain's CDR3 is CASSLIREAEAFF. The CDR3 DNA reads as TGTGCCAGCAGTTTGATCAGGGAAGCTGAAGCTTTCTTT.

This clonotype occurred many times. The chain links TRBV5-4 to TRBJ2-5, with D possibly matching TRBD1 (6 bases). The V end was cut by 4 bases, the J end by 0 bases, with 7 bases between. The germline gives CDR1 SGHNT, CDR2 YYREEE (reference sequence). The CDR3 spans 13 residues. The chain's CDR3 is CASSGQYQETQYF. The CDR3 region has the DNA TGTGCCAGCAGCGGACAGTACCAAGAGACCCAGTACTTC.

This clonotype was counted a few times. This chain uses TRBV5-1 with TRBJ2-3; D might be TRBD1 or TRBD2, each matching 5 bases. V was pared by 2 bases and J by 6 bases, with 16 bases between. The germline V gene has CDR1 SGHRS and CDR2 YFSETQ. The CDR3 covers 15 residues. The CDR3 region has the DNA TGCGCCAGCAGCTTTGAAACAGGCCGAGGGGATACGCAGTATTTT. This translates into CASSFETGRGDTQYF.

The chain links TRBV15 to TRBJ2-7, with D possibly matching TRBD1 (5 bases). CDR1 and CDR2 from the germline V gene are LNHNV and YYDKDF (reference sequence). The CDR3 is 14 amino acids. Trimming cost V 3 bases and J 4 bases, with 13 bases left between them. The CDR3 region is CATSSQGQGYEQYF. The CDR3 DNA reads TGTGCCACCAGCAGTCAAGGGCAGGGATACGAGCAGTACTTC.

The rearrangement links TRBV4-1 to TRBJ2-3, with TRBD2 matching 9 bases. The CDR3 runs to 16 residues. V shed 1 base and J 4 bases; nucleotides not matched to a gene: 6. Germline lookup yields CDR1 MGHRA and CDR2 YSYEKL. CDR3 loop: CASSQGASGNSDTQYF. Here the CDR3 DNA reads TGCGCCAGCAGCCAAGGAGCTAGCGGGAACTCAGATACGCAGTATTTT.

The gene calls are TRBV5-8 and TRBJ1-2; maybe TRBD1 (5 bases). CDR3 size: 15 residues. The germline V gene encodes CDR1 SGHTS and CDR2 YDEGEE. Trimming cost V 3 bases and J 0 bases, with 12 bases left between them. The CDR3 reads CASSWDASANYGYTF. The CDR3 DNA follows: TGTGCCAGCAGCTGGGACGCCTCAGCTAACTATGGCTACACCTTC. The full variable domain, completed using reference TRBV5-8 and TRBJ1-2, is EAGVTQSPTHLIKTRGQQATLRCSPISGHTSVYWYQQALGLGLQFLLWYDEGEERNRGNFPPRFSGRQFPNYSSELNVNALELEDSALYLCASSWDASANYGYTFGSGTRLTVV.

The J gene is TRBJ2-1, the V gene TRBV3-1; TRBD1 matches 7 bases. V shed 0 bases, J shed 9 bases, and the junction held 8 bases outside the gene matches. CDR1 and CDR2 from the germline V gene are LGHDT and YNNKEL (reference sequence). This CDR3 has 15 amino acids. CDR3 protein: CASSQDRGYYAEQFF. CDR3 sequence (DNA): TGTGCCAGCAGCCAAGACAGGGGGTATTACGCTGAGCAGTTCTTC.

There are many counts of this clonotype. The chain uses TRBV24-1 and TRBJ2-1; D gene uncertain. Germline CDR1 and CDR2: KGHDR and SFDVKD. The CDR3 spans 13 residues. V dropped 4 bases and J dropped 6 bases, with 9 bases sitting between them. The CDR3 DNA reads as TGTGCCACCAGTGACCACATAACCAATGAGCAGTTCTTC. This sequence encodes CATSDHITNEQFF.